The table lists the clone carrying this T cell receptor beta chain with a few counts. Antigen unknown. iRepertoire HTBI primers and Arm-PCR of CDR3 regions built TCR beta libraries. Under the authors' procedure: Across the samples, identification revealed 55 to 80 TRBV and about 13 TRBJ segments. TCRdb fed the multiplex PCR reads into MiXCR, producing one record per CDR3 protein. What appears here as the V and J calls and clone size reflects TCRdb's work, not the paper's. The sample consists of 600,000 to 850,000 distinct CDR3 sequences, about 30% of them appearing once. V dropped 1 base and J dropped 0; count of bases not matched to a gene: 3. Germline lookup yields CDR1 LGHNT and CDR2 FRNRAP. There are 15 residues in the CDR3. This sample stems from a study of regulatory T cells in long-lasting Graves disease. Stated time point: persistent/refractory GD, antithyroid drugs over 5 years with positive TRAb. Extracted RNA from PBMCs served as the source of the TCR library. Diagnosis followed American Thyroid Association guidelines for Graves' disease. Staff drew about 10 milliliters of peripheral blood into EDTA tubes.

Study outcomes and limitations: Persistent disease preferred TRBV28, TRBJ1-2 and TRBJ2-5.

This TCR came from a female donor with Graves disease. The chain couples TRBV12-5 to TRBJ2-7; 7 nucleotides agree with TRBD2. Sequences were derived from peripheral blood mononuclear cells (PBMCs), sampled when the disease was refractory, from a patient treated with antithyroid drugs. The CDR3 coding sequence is TGTGCTAGTGGTTTGGAAGCGGGGCCCTCCTACGAGCAGTACTTC. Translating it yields CASGLEAGPSYEQYF.